This is a list of T cell receptor beta chains from one sample in a study of cytomegalovirus exposure and HLA in healthy donors. Clones were read by immunoSEQ multiplex PCR, and TCRdb kept only the in-frame ones, dropping some. The sample includes some 78,000 clones, 70% to 80% of them seen just once. Sample: PBMCs. The source of these receptors is a woman between 45 and 65 years old in good health and CMV-seropositive. Each CDR3 is given with its conserved first and last residue. Fields, in order: J gene, clone size, D gene, V gene, CDR3 protein, CDR3 DNA. A D gene is named only where the DNA matches it firmly. Size is omitted from some rows. Given values are once, few, many or a class for expanded clones.

TRBJ2-5 few . TRBV6-1 CASSGTVQETQYF TGTGCCAGCAGTGGGACAGTCCAAGAGACCCAGTACTTC
TRBJ2-3 . TRBD1 TRBV11-3 CASSPGGPIDTQYF TGTGCCAGCAGCCCAGGGGGCCCGATAGATACGCAGTATTTT
TRBJ2-3 . TRBD2 TRBV9 CASSAWSGIPTDTQYF TGTGCCAGCAGCGCATGGAGCGGGATCCCCACAGATACGCAGTATTTT
TRBJ1-5 once . TRBV2 CASREGWGNQPQHF TGTGCCAGCAGGGAGGGTTGGGGCAATCAGCCCCAGCATTTT
TRBJ2-5 few TRBD2 TRBV19 CASSGGVGMRETQYF TGTGCCAGTAGTGGGGGGGTAGGGATGAGAGAGACCCAGTACTTC
TRBJ2-5 . . TRBV7-7 CASSYGGQGAHETQYF TGTGCTAGCAGCTACGGGGGGCAGGGGGCTCACGAGACCCAGTACTTC
TRBJ1-2 . TRBD1 TRBV25-1 CASSDWTGGASGYTF TGTGCCAGCAGTGACTGGACAGGGGGCGCATCTGGCTACACCTTC
TRBJ2-3 few TRBD2 TRBV11-3 CASSFSGGFTDTQYF TGTGCCAGCAGCTTTAGCGGGGGGTTTACAGATACGCAGTATTTT
TRBJ1-5 . . TRBV6-1 CASSNRVAGQPQHF TGTGCCAGCAGTAACAGGGTCGCCGGTCAGCCCCAGCATTTT
TRBJ2-1 . . TRBV7-3 CASSLGSSSFNEQFF TGTGCCAGCAGCTTAGGATCTAGCAGTTTCAATGAGCAGTTCTTC
TRBJ1-1 . . TRBV11-2 CASSPERTEAFF TGTGCCAGCAGCCCCGAGAGGACTGAAGCTTTCTTT
TRBJ2-3 . TRBD2 TRBV5-1 CASSPAGDTDTQYF TGCGCCAGCAGCCCAGCGGGGGACACAGATACGCAGTATTTT
TRBJ2-5 . TRBD1 TRBV5-8 CASSIGQGALVGTQYF TGTGCCAGCAGCATTGGACAGGGGGCACTTGTAGGGACCCAGTACTTC
TRBJ2-1 . TRBD2 TRBV11-2 CASSPGTSGYNEQFF TGTGCCAGCAGCCCCGGGACTAGCGGATACAATGAGCAGTTCTTC
TRBJ2-7 . TRBD1 TRBV5-1 CASSWGQGTEQYF TGCGCCAGCAGCTGGGGACAGGGAACCGAGCAGTACTTC
TRBJ1-1 once TRBD1 TRBV5-1 CASKLTGENTEAFF TGCGCCAGCAAACTGACAGGGGAGAACACTGAAGCTTTCTTT
TRBJ2-5 . . TRBV21-1 CASSPADREETQYF TGTGCCAGCAGCCCCGCAGACAGGGAAGAGACCCAGTACTTC
TRBJ2-2 . TRBD2 TRBV5-1 CASSISGGGIGELFF TGCGCCAGCAGCATAAGCGGGGGCGGAATCGGGGAGCTGTTTTTT
TRBJ1-2 . . TRBV27 CASRGPGGLMGYTF TGTGCCAGCAGGGGGCCGGGGGGGCTGATGGGCTACACCTTC
TRBJ2-5 . TRBD2 TRBV5-4 CASSLLLAGRETQYF TGTGCCAGCAGCCTACTACTAGCGGGGAGAGAGACCCAGTACTTC
TRBJ1-1 . . TRBV19 CASSTHQTEDGTEAFF TGTGCCAGTAGTACGCACCAGACCGAGGATGGCACTGAAGCTTTCTTT
TRBJ2-5 . . TRBV5-1 CASSLIGAGETQYF TGCGCCAGCAGCTTGATTGGGGCTGGGGAGACCCAGTACTTC
TRBJ1-4 . . TRBV4-2 CASSQEPAKSNEKLFF TGTGCCAGCAGCCAAGAGCCCGCCAAGAGTAATGAAAAACTGTTTTTT
TRBJ2-4 . TRBD1 TRBV9 CASSGGTGLRNIQYF TGTGCCAGCAGCGGAGGGACAGGGCTTAGGAACATTCAGTACTTC
TRBJ1-4 . . TRBV16 CASSQLRESEKLFF TGTGCCAGCAGCCAATTGAGGGAGAGTGAAAAACTGTTTTTT
TRBJ2-7 . . TRBV2 CASLRLLTVSYEQYF TGTGCCAGTCTCCGATTACTTACAGTCTCCTACGAGCAGTACTTC
TRBJ1-2 . . TRBV13 CASSLGSTDGYTF TGTGCCAGCAGCTTAGGGTCTACGGATGGCTACACCTTC
TRBJ2-3 . . TRBV2 CASSEANRVADTQYF TGTGCCAGCAGTGAAGCTAACCGGGTGGCAGATACGCAGTATTTT
TRBJ1-1 . TRBD1 TRBV6-6 CASGTGMNTEAFF TGTGCCAGTGGGACAGGGATGAACACTGAAGCTTTCTTT